This TCR beta chain derives from a study of blood T cell repertoires in COVID-19. Study overall: Some COVID-19 samples were acute and others convalescent; all came from the United States, Italy and Spain. From T cells, B-cell-depleted T cells, or PBMCs came the material, which was cDNA or gDNA.

In the study's own analysis: Researchers report that nucleated cell counts were estimated from reference gene primer amplification. Clones were read by immunoSEQ multiplex PCR, and TCRdb kept only the in-frame ones, dropping some. The D gene and trimming were derived from the DNA, and the V and J assignments and clone size from that table. The sample shows roughly 250,000 clones, about 83% of them seen only once. Source material: peripheral blood. This TCR was sampled from a woman in her forties or fifties with acute or convalescent COVID-19.

The DNA for the CDR3 is TGTGCCAGCAGACTCACACGACAGGGAACTAATGAAAAACTGTTTTTT. Encoded protein: CASRLTRQGTNEKLFF. This rearrangement joins TRBV2 to TRBJ1-4; 7 nucleotides align to TRBD1. Germline trimming cut 6 bases from V and 1 base from J; bases unmatched to any gene: 8. Per germline, CDR1 SNHLY and CDR2 FYNNEI. This CDR3 has 16 amino acids.